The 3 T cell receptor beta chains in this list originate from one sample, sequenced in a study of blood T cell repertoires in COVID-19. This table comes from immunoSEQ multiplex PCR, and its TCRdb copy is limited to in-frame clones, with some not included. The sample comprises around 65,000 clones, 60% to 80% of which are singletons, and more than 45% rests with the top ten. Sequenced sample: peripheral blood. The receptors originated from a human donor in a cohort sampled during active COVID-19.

The chain's CDR3 is CASSLGQFNEKLFF. The CDR3 nucleotides are TGTGCCAGCAGCTTAGGACAATTTAATGAAAAACTGTTTTTT. The chain carries TRBV11-2 and TRBJ1-4; the D is unclear. Germline V gene sequence: CDR1 SGHAT, CDR2 FQNNGV. Trimming took off 1 base at V and 4 bases at J, with 7 bases between the two ends. The CDR3 runs to 14 residues.

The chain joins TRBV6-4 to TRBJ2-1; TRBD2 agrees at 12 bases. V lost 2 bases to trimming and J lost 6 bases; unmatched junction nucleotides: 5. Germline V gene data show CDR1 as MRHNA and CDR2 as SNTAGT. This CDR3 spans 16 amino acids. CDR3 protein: CASSDLAGGYSNEQFF. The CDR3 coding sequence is TGTGCCAGCAGTGACCTAGCGGGAGGGTATTCCAATGAGCAGTTCTTC.

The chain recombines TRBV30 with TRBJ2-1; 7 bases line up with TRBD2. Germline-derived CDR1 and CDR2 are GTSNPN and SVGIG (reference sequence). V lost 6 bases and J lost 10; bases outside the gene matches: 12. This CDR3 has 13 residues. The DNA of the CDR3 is TGTGCCTGCCTAGGGACTAACGGTTGGGAGCAGTTCTTC. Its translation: CACLGTNGWEQFF.